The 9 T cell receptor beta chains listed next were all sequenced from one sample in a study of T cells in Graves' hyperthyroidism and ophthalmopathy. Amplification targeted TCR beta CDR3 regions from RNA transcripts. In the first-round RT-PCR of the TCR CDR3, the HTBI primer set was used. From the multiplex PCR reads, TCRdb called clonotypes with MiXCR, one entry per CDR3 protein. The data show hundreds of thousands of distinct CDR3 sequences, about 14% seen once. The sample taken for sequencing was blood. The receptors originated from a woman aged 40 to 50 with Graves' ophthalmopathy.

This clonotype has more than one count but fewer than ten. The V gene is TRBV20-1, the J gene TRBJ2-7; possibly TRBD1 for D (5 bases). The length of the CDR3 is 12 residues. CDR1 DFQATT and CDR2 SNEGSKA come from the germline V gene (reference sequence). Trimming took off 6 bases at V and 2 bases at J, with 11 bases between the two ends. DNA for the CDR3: TGCAGTGCCCCGACAGAGGCCTACGAGCAGTACTTC. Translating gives CSAPTEAYEQYF.

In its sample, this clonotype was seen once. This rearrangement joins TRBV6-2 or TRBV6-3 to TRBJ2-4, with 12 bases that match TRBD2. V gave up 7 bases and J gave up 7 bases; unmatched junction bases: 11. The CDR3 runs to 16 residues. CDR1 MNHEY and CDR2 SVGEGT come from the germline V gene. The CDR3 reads CASTNRLAGGRNIQYF. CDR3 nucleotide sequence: TGTGCCAGCACCAACCGGCTAGCGGGAGGGCGGAACATTCAGTACTTC.

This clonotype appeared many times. The CDR3 DNA sequence: TGCAGCGTTGGACTAGTTTCGGGAGAGACCCAGTACTTC. It translates to CSVGLVSGETQYF. The chain carries TRBV29-1 and TRBJ2-5; perhaps TRBD2 as D (6 bases). This CDR3 region has 13 residues. The germline CDR1 and CDR2 sequences are SQVTM and ANQGSEA. Trimming took off 4 bases at V and 4 bases at J, with 13 bases between the two ends. Combining the CDR3 with reference TRBV29-1 and TRBJ2-5 gives the whole variable domain SAVISQKPSRDICQRGTSLTIQCQVDSQVTMMFWYRQQPGQSLTLIATANQGSEATYESGFVIDKFPISRPNLTFSTLTVSNMSPEDSSIYLCSVGLVSGETQYFGPGTRLLVL.

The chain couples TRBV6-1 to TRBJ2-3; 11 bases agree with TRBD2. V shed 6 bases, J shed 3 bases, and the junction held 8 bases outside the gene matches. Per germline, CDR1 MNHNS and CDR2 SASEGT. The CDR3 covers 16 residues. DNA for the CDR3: TGTGCCAGCAGAGCATTACGACTAGCGGGAACAGATACGCAGTATTTT. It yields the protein CASRALRLAGTDTQYF.

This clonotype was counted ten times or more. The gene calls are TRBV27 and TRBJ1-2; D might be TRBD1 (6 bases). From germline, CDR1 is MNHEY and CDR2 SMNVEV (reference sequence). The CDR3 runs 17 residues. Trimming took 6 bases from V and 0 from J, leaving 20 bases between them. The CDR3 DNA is TGTGCCAGCAGGGAACAGGGCGCCGAGATATCTAACTATGGCTACACCTTC. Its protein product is CASREQGAEISNYGYTF.

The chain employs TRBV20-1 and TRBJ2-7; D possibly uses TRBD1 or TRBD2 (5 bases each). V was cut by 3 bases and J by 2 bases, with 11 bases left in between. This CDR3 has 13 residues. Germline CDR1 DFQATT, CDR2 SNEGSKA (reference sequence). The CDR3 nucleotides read TGCAGTGCTAGGGGGGAGTCGGCCTACGAGCAGTACTTC. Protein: CSARGESAYEQYF.

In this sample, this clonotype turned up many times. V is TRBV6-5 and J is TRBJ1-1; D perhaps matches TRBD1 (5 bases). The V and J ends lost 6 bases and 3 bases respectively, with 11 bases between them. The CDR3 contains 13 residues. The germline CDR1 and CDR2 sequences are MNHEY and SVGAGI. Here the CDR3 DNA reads TGTGCCAGCAGGCTTGAGGGGTACACTGAAGCTTTCTTT. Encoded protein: CASRLEGYTEAFF.

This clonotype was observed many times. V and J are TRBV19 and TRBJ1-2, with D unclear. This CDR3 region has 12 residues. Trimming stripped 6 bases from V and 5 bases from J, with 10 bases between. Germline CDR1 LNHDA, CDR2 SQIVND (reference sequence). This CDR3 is CASSLQRYGYTF. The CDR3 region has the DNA TGTGCCAGTAGCCTACAGAGGTATGGCTACACCTTC.

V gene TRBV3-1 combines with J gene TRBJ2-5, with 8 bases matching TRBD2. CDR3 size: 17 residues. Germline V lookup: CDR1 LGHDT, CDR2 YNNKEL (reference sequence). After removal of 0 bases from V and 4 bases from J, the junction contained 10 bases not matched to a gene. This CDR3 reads CASSQDPGAGAAETQYF. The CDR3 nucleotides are TGTGCCAGCAGCCAAGATCCAGGAGCGGGAGCTGCAGAGACCCAGTACTTC.